The subject of this entry is one T cell receptor (beta chain). This sample was taken from a study of shared clonotypes between healthy human individuals. This CDR3 has 15 amino acids. The germline V gene has CDR1 MRHNA and CDR2 SNTAGT. V lost 6 bases and J lost 4, with 18 bases in between. TCRdb keeps only in-frame clones here, not all; method: immunoSEQ multiplex PCR. The table has millions of clones, approximately 94% seen once. The naive CD8 subset, CD45RO-negative cells positively selected for CCR7, excluded terminally differentiated effector memory CD45RA+ cells. The receptor's source is a young man in good health. Sequencing was carried out using naive CD8+ T cells sorted from blood. The gene calls are TRBV6-4 and TRBJ1-2, with a possible D match to TRBD1 (6 bases). The CDR3 loop reads CASRAETGASYGYTF. CDR3 nucleotides: TGTGCCAGCAGGGCAGAAACGGGGGCGAGCTATGGCTACACCTTC.